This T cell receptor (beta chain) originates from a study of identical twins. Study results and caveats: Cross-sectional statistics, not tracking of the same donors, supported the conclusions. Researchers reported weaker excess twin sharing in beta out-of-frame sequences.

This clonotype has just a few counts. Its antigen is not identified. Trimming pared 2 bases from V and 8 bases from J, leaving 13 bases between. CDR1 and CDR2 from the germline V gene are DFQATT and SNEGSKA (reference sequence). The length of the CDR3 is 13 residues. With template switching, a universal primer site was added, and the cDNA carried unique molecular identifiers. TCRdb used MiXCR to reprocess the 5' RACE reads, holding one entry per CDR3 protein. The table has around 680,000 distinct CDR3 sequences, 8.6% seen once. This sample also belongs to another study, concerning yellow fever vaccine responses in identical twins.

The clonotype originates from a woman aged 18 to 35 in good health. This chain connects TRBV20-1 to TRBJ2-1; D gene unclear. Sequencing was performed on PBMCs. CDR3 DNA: TGCAGTGCTAGACTAGGAGCTGGGTATGAGCAGTTCTTC. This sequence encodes CSARLGAGYEQFF.